These 31 T cell receptor beta chains came from one sample sequenced in a study of shared clonotypes between healthy human individuals. Naive CD8 cells were CD45RO-negative, positively selected for CCR7, excluding terminally differentiated effector memory CD45RA+ cells. Here immunoSEQ multiplex PCR was the method, and the copy in TCRdb shows in-frame clones only, minus some. The sample has roughly 850,000 clones; about 96% are singletons. The sample taken for sequencing was naive CD8+ T cells sorted from blood. The receptor source for this set is a man younger than 45 in good health.

The chain is built from TRBV28 and TRBJ2-5; 9 positions agree with TRBD1. The J segment lost 5 bases and the V segment lost 3 bases, leaving 7 bases of the junction unmatched. Germline CDR1 is MDHEN and CDR2 is SYDVKM. This CDR3 comprises 15 residues. CDR3 residues: CASSFRTGVWETQYF. CDR3 coding DNA: TGTGCCAGCAGTTTCAGGACAGGGGTATGGGAGACCCAGTACTTC.

The genes are TRBV4-3 and TRBJ2-7; 7 bases map to TRBD1. Unmatched junction bases numbered 13, after V lost 2 bases and J lost 6 bases. Germline values: CDR1 LGHNA, CDR2 YSLEER. This CDR3 is 16 amino acids long. The chain's CDR3 is CASSQTLGGDLREQYF. CDR3 coding DNA: TGCGCCAGCAGCCAAACCCTAGGGGGCGATTTACGCGAGCAGTACTTC.

The chain has TRBV27 and TRBJ1-1, with D perhaps TRBD1 (5 bases). The CDR3 has 14 amino acids. Deletions cut 3 bases from V and 6 bases from J, with 14 bases between. Germline V lookup: CDR1 MNHEY, CDR2 SMNVEV (reference sequence). In DNA form, the CDR3 reads TGTGCCAGCAGTTTGGCGGGGGGTTCGGCTGAAGCTTTCTTT. This gives the protein CASSLAGGSAEAFF.

This chain connects TRBV28 to TRBJ2-7; weak D call: TRBD2 (5 bases). The CDR3 has 11 residues. V lost 5 bases, J lost 6 bases, and 8 bases lay in between. Germline V gives CDR1 MDHEN, CDR2 SYDVKM. The CDR3 is CASSRGIEQYF. The CDR3 DNA follows: TGTGCCAGCAGTAGAGGGATCGAGCAGTACTTC.

The rearrangement joins TRBV7-8 to TRBJ2-7, with 8 bases that match TRBD2. The CDR3 is 15 residues long. The trim removed 5 bases at V and 2 bases at J, leaving 8 bases unmatched. Germline CDR1 reads SGHVS; CDR2 reads FQNEAQ. This chain's CDR3 is CASSPFKLAAYEQYF. In DNA form, the CDR3 reads TGTGCCAGCAGCCCATTTAAACTAGCGGCCTACGAGCAGTACTTC.

The gene calls are TRBV30 and TRBJ2-6; D perhaps matches TRBD1 (6 bases). The CDR3 contains 18 residues. V was pared by 0 bases and J by 0 bases, with 15 bases between. Germline CDR1 and CDR2: GTSNPN and SVGIG (reference sequence). CDR3 loop: CAWSVGGSWGSGANVLTF. DNA of the CDR3: TGTGCCTGGAGTGTAGGGGGTTCCTGGGGCTCTGGGGCCAACGTCCTGACTTTC.

This chain uses TRBV27 with TRBJ2-7, with D possibly TRBD2 on 6 matching bases. CDR1 and CDR2 (germline): MNHEY, SMNVEV (reference sequence). This CDR3 has 18 residues. V lost 0 bases and J 0 bases, leaving 18 bases between the germline ends. The CDR3 protein is CASSLSLADYTSSYEQYF. The CDR3 bases are TGTGCCAGCAGTTTATCACTAGCCGACTATACTAGCTCCTACGAGCAGTACTTC.

This sequence joins TRBV9 and TRBJ2-2; 12 bases fit TRBD1. The CDR3 covers 19 residues. Germline-derived CDR1 and CDR2 are SGDLS and YYNGEE. V dropped 2 bases and J dropped 8; count of bases not matched to a gene: 16. CDR3 protein: CASSVSQSPGQGARGELFF. For the CDR3, the DNA is TGTGCCAGCAGCGTTTCCCAGTCCCCGGGACAGGGGGCGCGGGGGGAGCTGTTTTTT.

This clone appeared a single time. The chain couples TRBV9 to TRBJ2-7; 7 bases are a match to TRBD1. V lost 4 bases, J lost 5 bases, and 12 bases stayed unmatched. Germline V lookup: CDR1 SGDLS, CDR2 YYNGEE. The CDR3 is made up of 15 amino acids. Written as DNA, the CDR3 is TGTGCCAGCAGCTCAGACGGGACAGTTAACGACGAGCAGTACTTC. Protein product: CASSSDGTVNDEQYF.

The gene calls are TRBV7-8 and TRBJ2-1; D uncertain. Germline V gene data show CDR1 as SGHVS and CDR2 as FQNEAQ. V lost 1 base, J lost 8 bases, and 15 bases lay in between. This CDR3 has 15 amino acids. CDR3 in DNA: TGTGCCAGCAGCTTAGGGCTAGGGCCAAGCTATGAGCAGTTCTTC. Amino acids: CASSLGLGPSYEQFF.

The chain joins TRBV29-1 to TRBJ2-7; 7 bases align to TRBD1. The CDR3 spans 12 residues. Germline CDR1 is SQVTM and CDR2 is ANQGSEA. Trimming took 6 bases from V and 3 from J; bases not matched to a gene: 5. CDR3 amino acids: CSVGDSLYEQYF. The CDR3 bases are TGCAGCGTAGGGGACAGCCTCTACGAGCAGTACTTC.

V is TRBV5-4 and J is TRBJ2-5; 7 bases map to TRBD2. The CDR3 extends over 13 amino acids. V lost 4 bases, J lost 4 bases, and 4 bases stayed unmatched. Looked up from germline, CDR1 is SGHNT and CDR2 is YYREEE (reference sequence). DNA for the CDR3: TGTGCCAGCAGCCCTTGGGAGGGAGAGACCCAGTACTTC. Encoded protein: CASSPWEGETQYF.

The rearrangement links TRBV30 to TRBJ2-7; 8 bases match TRBD1. The germline gives CDR1 GTSNPN, CDR2 SVGIG (reference sequence). The V and J ends lost 2 bases and 6 bases, in that order; junction bases with no gene match: 3. The CDR3 covers 12 residues. The DNA of the CDR3 is TGTGCCTGGAGTCTGACAGGGGCCGAGCAGTACTTC. This codes for CAWSLTGAEQYF.

V and J are TRBV7-9 and TRBJ1-1; a weak D match, TRBD1 (5 bases). Trimming left V 6 bases short and J 1 base short, with 15 bases between. The germline V gene encodes CDR1 SEHNR and CDR2 FQNEAQ (reference sequence). This CDR3 is 15 amino acids long. The CDR3 spells CASRHRGVQNTEAFF. The CDR3 DNA reads as TGTGCCAGCAGGCACCGGGGGGTCCAGAACACTGAAGCTTTCTTT. Looking up the rest from reference TRBV7-9 and TRBJ1-1 gives the full variable domain: DTGVSQNPRHKITKRGQNVTFRCDPISEHNRLYWYRQTLGQGPEFLTYFQNEAQLEKSRLLSDRFSAERPKGSFSTLEIQRTEQGDSAMYLCASRHRGVQNTEAFFGQGTRLTVV.

The V gene is TRBV5-1, the J gene TRBJ2-5; D not certain. V was shortened by 6 bases and J by 4 bases, with 19 bases between the two germline ends. The germline gives CDR1 SGHRS, CDR2 YFSETQ. The CDR3 covers 15 residues. CDR3 in amino acids: CASTPEFGRGETQYF. The DNA for the CDR3 is TGCGCCAGCACCCCGGAGTTTGGGCGTGGAGAGACCCAGTACTTC.

The sample holds one count of this clone. The chain uses TRBV27 and TRBJ1-1; no firm D call. The V gene's germline CDR1 is MNHEY and CDR2 SMNVEV (reference sequence). V shed 8 bases and J shed 0 bases, with 4 bases lying between them. CDR3 size: 11 residues. The CDR3 DNA sequence: TGTGCCAGCCGGGTGAACACTGAAGCTTTCTTT. This gives the protein CASRVNTEAFF.

The CDR3 protein is CASSSESLNYGYTF. CDR3 sequence (DNA): TGTGCCAGCAGCTCCGAATCCCTTAACTATGGCTACACCTTC. The chain joins TRBV5-4 to TRBJ1-2; D remains unclear. The CDR3 is 14 residues long. The V gene's germline CDR1 is SGHNT and CDR2 YYREEE (reference sequence). Trimming left V 3 bases short and J 1 base short, with 10 bases between. The variable domain in full, completed from reference TRBV5-4 and TRBJ1-2, reads ETGVTQSPTHLIKTRGQQVTLRCSSQSGHNTVSWYQQALGQGPQFIFQYYREEENGRGNFPPRFSGLQFPNYSSELNVNALELDDSALYLCASSSESLNYGYTFGSGTRLTVV.

The chain has TRBV6-5 and TRBJ1-5; the D gene is possibly TRBD1 (6 bases). The CDR3 loop spans 14 amino acids. V lost 2 bases and J 7 bases, leaving 12 bases between the germline ends. Germline V gene data show CDR1 as MNHEY and CDR2 as SVGAGI. CDR3 sequence reads: CASSYTQGYQPQHF. The CDR3 DNA reads as TGTGCCAGCAGTTACACACAGGGATACCAGCCCCAGCATTTT.

With respect to this clone: One end of the junction does not line up with germline, which may come from a read error. Other nucleotide sequences from this sample produce the same CDR3. The V and J genes are TRBV30 and TRBJ1-4, with unresolved D. CDR1 GTSNPN and CDR2 SVGIG come from the germline V gene (reference sequence). This CDR3 region has 13 residues. The CDR3 spells CAWSLGTNEKLFF. Written as DNA, the CDR3 is TGCGCCTGGAGTTTGGGGACTAATGAAAAACTGTTTTTT.

The CDR3 nucleotides read TGTGCCAGCAGCGGTTTTAGCAATCAGCCCCAGCATTTT. Amino acid sequence: CASSGFSNQPQHF. V is TRBV6-6 and J is TRBJ1-5, with D hard to call. Germline CDR1 reads MNHNY; CDR2 reads SVGAGI (reference sequence). The V end was cut by 6 bases, the J end by 0 bases, with 6 bases between. The CDR3 is made up of 13 amino acids.

The gene calls are TRBV7-2 and TRBJ2-7; 12 bases agree with TRBD2. V lost 4 bases and J lost 3; bases outside the gene matches: 7. Germline-derived CDR1 and CDR2 are SGHTA and FQGNSA. The CDR3 spans 16 residues. The CDR3 region has the DNA TGTGCCAGCAGCTACTCCACTAGCGGGAGGAACTACGAGCAGTACTTC. It yields the protein CASSYSTSGRNYEQYF.

The chain joins TRBV13 to TRBJ2-3; 11 bases map to TRBD2. Per germline, CDR1 PRHDT and CDR2 FYEKMQ (reference sequence). Unmatched junction bases numbered 12, after V lost 11 bases and J lost 5 bases. This CDR3 has 15 residues. CDR3 in DNA: TGTGCCGGACAGGATAGCGGGAGGGCCGGAGATACGCAGTATTTT. Translating it yields CAGQDSGRAGDTQYF.

The count of this clone is one. V is TRBV19 and J is TRBJ2-2; D possibly corresponds to TRBD2 (5 bases). The V gene's germline CDR1 is LNHDA and CDR2 SQIVND (reference sequence). The CDR3 consists of 17 residues. V lost 5 bases and J lost 4, with 20 bases in between. CDR3 loop: CASSLVGITLGTGELFF. Here the CDR3 DNA reads TGTGCCAGTAGTCTGGTCGGGATAACACTAGGCACCGGGGAGCTGTTTTTT.

The chain combines TRBV28 with TRBJ2-7; the match to TRBD1 covers 8 bases. The germline CDR1 and CDR2 sequences are MDHEN and SYDVKM. Trimming removed 6 bases from V and 4 bases from J; junction bases left unmatched: 11. The CDR3 has 15 residues. As DNA, the CDR3 is TGTGCCAGCAGCGAAACCCCGGGACAGGTTTACGAGCAGTACTTC. Its translation: CASSETPGQVYEQYF.

The rearrangement joins TRBV5-5 to TRBJ1-1, with a tentative D call TRBD1 (5 bases). Germline V gives CDR1 SGHKS, CDR2 YYEKEE (reference sequence). The CDR3 is 13 amino acids. V was trimmed by 3 bases and J by 6 bases, leaving 12 bases between them. CDR3 sequence reads: CASSWDRGAEAFF. As DNA, the CDR3 is TGTGCCAGCAGCTGGGACCGGGGGGCTGAAGCTTTCTTT. The complete variable domain, with remaining parts taken from reference TRBV5-5 and TRBJ1-1, reads DAGVTQSPTHLIKTRGQQVTLRCSPISGHKSVSWYQQVLGQGPQFIFQYYEKEERGRGNFPDRFSARQFPNYSSELNVNALLLGDSALYLCASSWDRGAEAFFGQGTRLTVV.

The rearrangement uses TRBV29-1 and TRBJ2-1, with D possibly TRBD2 on 5 matching bases. CDR3 length: 12 residues. The germline gives CDR1 SQVTM, CDR2 ANQGSEA. The germline V and J ends were trimmed by 6 bases and 4 bases, with 10 bases remaining between them. In DNA, the CDR3 is TGCAGCGTGGACTTGAGGTACAATGAGCAGTTCTTC. Translated: CSVDLRYNEQFF.

The chain joins TRBV7-9 to TRBJ1-5; D gene uncertain. V gave up 5 bases and J gave up 4 bases, with 6 bases separating them. Per the germline V gene, CDR1 is SEHNR and CDR2 is FQNEAQ (reference sequence). The CDR3 loop spans 12 amino acids. The chain's CDR3 is CASSPLNQPQHF. The DNA of the CDR3 is TGTGCCAGCAGCCCTTTGAATCAGCCCCAGCATTTT.

Here the CDR3 reads CASAGGAGTGELFF. The CDR3 nucleotides read TGTGCCAGCGCCGGCGGGGCGGGCACCGGGGAGCTGTTTTTT. This chain connects TRBV25-1 to TRBJ2-2; D might be TRBD2 (6 bases). Germline-derived CDR1 and CDR2 are MGHDK and SYGVNS. V dropped 8 bases and J dropped 4 bases, with 14 bases sitting between them. CDR3 length equals 14 residues.

This chain links TRBV10-3 with TRBJ2-1, with 7 bases matching TRBD2. Germline V lookup: CDR1 ENHRY, CDR2 SYGVKD. The CDR3 consists of 15 residues. Losses at the gene ends were 2 bases for V and 7 bases for J; bases not matched to a gene: 8. CDR3 sequence: CAISEESSGGNEQFF. The CDR3 DNA follows: TGTGCCATCAGTGAGGAGTCTAGCGGTGGAAATGAGCAGTTCTTC.

This clone was picked up one time. CDR3 bases: TGTGCCAGTAGTAGACGGACAGGGGGAAATCAGCCCCAGCATTTT. The encoded protein is CASSRRTGGNQPQHF. The chain carries TRBV19 and TRBJ1-5; TRBD1 matches 10 bases. V lost 4 bases to trimming and J lost 4 bases; unmatched junction nucleotides: 4. This CDR3 spans 15 amino acids. Germline V CDR1 and CDR2: LNHDA, SQIVND (reference sequence).

This clone was observed a single time. The CDR3: CATSSLAGPFYEQYF. The CDR3 DNA reads as TGTGCCACCAGCAGTCTAGCGGGCCCATTCTACGAGCAGTACTTC. The chain employs TRBV15 and TRBJ2-7; 8 bases line up with TRBD2. The V gene's germline CDR1 is LNHNV and CDR2 YYDKDF (reference sequence). The junction had 7 bases not matched to a gene; V was cut back by 3 bases and J by 3 bases. The CDR3 loop spans 15 amino acids.